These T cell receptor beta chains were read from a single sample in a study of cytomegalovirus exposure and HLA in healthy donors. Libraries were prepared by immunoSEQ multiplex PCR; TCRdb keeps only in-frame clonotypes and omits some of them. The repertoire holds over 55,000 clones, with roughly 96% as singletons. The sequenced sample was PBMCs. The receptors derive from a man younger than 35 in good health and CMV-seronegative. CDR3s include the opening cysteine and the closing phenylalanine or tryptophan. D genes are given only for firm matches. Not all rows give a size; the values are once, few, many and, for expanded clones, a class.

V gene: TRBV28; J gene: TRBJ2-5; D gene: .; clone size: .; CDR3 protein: CASSLADQETQYF; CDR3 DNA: TGTGCCAGCAGTTTAGCGGACCAAGAGACCCAGTACTTC
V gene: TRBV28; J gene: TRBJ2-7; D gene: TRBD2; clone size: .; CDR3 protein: CASSLRATSGYYEQYF; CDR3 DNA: TGTGCCAGCAGTTTGAGAGCGACTAGCGGATACTACGAGCAGTACTTC
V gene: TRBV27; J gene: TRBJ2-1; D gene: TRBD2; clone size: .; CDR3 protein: CASSPRTSGHEQFF; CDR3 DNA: TGTGCCAGCAGTCCGAGGACTAGTGGGCATGAGCAGTTCTTC
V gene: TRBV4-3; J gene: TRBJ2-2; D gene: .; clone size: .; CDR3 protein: CASRTTGAGELFF; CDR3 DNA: TGCGCCAGCAGGACGACAGGTGCCGGGGAGCTGTTTTTT
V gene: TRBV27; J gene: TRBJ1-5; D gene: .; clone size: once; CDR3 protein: CASSLQYNQPQHF; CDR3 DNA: TGTGCCAGCAGCCTACAGTACAATCAGCCCCAGCATTTT
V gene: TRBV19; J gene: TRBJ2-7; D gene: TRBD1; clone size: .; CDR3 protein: CASSFSGTGAYEQYF; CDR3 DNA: TGTGCCAGTAGCTTCTCCGGGACAGGAGCCTACGAGCAGTACTTC
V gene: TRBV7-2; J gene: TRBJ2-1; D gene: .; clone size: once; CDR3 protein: CASSLAFYNEQFF; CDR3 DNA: TGTGCCAGCAGTCTAGCGTTCTACAATGAGCAGTTCTTC
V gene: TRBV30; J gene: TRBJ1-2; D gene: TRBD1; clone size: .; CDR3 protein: CAWGTGGYGYTF; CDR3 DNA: TGTGCCTGGGGGACAGGGGGCTATGGCTACACCTTC
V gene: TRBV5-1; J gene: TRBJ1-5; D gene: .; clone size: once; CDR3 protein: CASSYTGPYSNQPQHF; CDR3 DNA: TGCGCCAGCAGCTACACAGGTCCTTATAGCAATCAGCCCCAGCATTTT
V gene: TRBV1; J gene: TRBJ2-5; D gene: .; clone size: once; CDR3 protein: CTSSQDGDYQETQYF; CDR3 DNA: TGCACCAGCAGCCAAGATGGGGACTACCAAGAGACCCAGTACTTC
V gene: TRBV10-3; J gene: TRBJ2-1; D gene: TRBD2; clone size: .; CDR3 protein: CAIRPTSGSRNNEQFF; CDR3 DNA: TGTGCCATCAGACCTACTAGCGGGAGTCGAAACAATGAGCAGTTCTTC
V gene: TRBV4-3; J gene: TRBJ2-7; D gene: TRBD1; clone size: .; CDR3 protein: CASSQGRDRTSYEQYF; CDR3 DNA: TGCGCCAGCAGCCAAGGGCGGGACAGGACGTCCTACGAGCAGTACTTC
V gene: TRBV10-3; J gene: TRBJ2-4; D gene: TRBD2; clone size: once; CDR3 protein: CAISESMFILREIAKNIQYF; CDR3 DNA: TGTGCCATCAGTGAGTCGATGTTTATCCTGCGGGAGATAGCCAAAAACATTCAGTACTTC
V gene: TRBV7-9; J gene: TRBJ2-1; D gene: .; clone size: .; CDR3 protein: CASSLVNGYNEQFF; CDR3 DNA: TGTGCCAGCAGCTTAGTTAACGGCTACAATGAGCAGTTCTTC
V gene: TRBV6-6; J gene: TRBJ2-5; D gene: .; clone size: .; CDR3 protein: CASKGAGETQYF; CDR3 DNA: TGTGCCAGCAAGGGAGCGGGAGAGACCCAGTACTTC
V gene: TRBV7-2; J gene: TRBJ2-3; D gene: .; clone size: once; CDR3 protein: CASRPTSTKGDTQYF; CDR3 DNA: TGTGCCAGCAGGCCAACTAGCACCAAGGGAGATACGCAGTATTTT
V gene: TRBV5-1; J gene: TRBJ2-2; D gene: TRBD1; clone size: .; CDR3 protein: CASSYGQQGAGELFF; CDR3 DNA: TGCGCCAGCAGCTACGGACAACAGGGGGCCGGGGAGCTGTTTTTT
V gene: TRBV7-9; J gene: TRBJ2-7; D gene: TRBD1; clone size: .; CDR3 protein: CASSKAGTGADEQYF; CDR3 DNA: TGTGCCAGCAGCAAAGCCGGGACAGGGGCCGACGAGCAGTACTTC
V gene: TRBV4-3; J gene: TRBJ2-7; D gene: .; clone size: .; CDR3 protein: CASSQTLQGNLYEQYF; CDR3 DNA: TGCGCCAGCAGCCAAACCCTTCAGGGGAACCTCTACGAGCAGTACTTC
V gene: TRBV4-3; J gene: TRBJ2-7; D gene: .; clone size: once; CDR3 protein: CASSQAGGSEQYF; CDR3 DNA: TGCGCCAGCAGCCAAGCCGGGGGAAGCGAGCAGTACTTC
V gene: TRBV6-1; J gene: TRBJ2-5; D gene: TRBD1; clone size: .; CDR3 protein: CAILDREKTQYF; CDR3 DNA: TGTGCCATCCTAGACAGGGAAAAGACCCAGTACTTC
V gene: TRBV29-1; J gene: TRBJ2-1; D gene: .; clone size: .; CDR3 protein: CSVEGHRSSYNEQFF; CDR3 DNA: TGCAGCGTTGAGGGACACAGGAGCTCCTACAATGAGCAGTTCTTC
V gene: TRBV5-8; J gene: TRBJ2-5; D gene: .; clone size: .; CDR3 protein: CASSSLSEETQYF; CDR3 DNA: TGTGCCAGCAGCTCCCTCTCGGAAGAGACCCAGTACTTC
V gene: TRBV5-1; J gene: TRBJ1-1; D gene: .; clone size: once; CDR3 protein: CASKLRTVDTEAFF; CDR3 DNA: TGCGCCAGCAAGCTTAGGACAGTCGACACTGAAGCTTTCTTT
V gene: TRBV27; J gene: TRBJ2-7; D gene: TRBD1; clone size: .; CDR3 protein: CASSSSGTGRYEQYF; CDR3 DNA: TGTGCCAGCAGTTCATCGGGGACAGGGCGGTACGAGCAGTACTTC
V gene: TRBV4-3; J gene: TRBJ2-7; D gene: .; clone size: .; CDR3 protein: CASSQVPGGHHEQYF; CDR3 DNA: TGCGCCAGCAGCCAAGTCCCAGGGGGGCACCACGAGCAGTACTTC
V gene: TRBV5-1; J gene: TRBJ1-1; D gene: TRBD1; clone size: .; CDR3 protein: CASSLRTGNTEAFF; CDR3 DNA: TGCGCCAGCAGCTTAAGGACAGGGAACACTGAAGCTTTCTTT
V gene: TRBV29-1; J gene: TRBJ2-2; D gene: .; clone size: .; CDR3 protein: CSVPGTGSTGELFF; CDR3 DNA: TGCAGCGTTCCCGGGACTGGATCCACCGGGGAGCTGTTTTTT
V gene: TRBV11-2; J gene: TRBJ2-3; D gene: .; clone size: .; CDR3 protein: CASSLVSGVGADTQYF; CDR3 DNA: TGTGCCAGCAGCTTAGTTTCCGGGGTCGGGGCAGATACGCAGTATTTT
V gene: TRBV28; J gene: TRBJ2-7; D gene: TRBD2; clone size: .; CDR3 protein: CATHSGRRGEQYF; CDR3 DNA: TGTGCCACCCATAGCGGGAGAAGAGGCGAGCAGTACTTC
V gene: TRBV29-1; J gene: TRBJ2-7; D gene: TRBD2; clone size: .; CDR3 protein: CSVSGTTYEQYF; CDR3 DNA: TGCAGCGTCAGCGGGACTACCTACGAGCAGTACTTC
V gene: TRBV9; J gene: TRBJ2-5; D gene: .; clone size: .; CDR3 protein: CASSVSKTQYF; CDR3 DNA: TGTGCCAGCAGCGTTAGTAAGACCCAGTACTTC
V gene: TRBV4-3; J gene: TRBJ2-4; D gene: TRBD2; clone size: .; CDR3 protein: CASSQEPSGRRAKNIQYF; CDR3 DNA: TGCGCCAGCAGCCAAGAACCTAGCGGGAGGCGTGCCAAAAACATTCAGTACTTC
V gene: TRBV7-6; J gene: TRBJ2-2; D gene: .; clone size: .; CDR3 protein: CASSPGWPNTGELFF; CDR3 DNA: TGTGCCAGCAGCCCAGGGTGGCCGAACACCGGGGAGCTGTTTTTT
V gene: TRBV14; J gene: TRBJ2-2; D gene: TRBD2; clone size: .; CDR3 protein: CASSPGTRDYVNTGELFF; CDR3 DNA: TGTGCCAGCAGCCCTGGGACCCGGGACTACGTGAACACCGGGGAGCTGTTTTTT
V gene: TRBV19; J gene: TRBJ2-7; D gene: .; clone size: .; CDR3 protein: CATSNTGRYEQYF; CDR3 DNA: TGTGCCACCTCAAACACAGGCCGCTACGAGCAGTACTTC
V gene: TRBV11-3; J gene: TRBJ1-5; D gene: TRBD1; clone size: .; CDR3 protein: CASSLEFCGQGRYQPQHF; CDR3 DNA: TGTGCCAGCAGCTTAGAATTTTGTGGACAGGGCCGATATCAGCCCCAGCATTTT
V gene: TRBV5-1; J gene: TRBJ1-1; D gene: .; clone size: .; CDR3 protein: CASSMTVNTEAFF; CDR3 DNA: TGCGCCAGCAGCATGACAGTGAACACTGAAGCTTTCTTT
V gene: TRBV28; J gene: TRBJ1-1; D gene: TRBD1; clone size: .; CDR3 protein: CASSIKPGTGLDTEAFF; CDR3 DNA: TGTGCCAGCAGTATTAAACCCGGGACAGGGCTTGACACTGAAGCTTTCTTT
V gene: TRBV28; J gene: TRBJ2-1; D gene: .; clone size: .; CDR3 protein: CASSLIRGASKNEQFF; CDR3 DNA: TGTGCCAGCAGTTTAATCAGGGGGGCGAGTAAGAATGAGCAGTTCTTC
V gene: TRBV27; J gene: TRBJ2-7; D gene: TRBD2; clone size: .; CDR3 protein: CASSPTPLAGASYEQYF; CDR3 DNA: TGTGCCAGCAGTCCCACCCCACTAGCGGGAGCCTCCTACGAGCAGTACTTC
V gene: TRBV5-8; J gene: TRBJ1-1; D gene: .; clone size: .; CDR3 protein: CASTRGDTEAFF; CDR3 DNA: TGTGCCAGCACCCGCGGGGACACTGAAGCTTTCTTT
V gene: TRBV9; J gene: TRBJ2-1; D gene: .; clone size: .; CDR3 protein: CASSVNNEQFF; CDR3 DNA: TGTGCCAGCAGCGTTAACAATGAGCAGTTCTTC
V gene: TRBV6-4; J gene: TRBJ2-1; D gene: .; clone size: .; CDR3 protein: CASSDSHYNEQFF; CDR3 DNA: TGTGCCAGCAGTGACTCCCACTACAATGAGCAGTTCTTC
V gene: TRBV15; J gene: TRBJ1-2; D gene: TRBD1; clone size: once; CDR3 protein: CATLDGGQGRDGYTF; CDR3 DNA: TGTGCCACCCTGGATGGAGGACAGGGTCGGGATGGCTACACCTTC
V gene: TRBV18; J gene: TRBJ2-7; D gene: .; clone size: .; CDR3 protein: CASSPVRASPYEQYF; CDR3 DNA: TGTGCCAGCTCACCAGTGCGGGCCAGCCCCTACGAGCAGTACTTC
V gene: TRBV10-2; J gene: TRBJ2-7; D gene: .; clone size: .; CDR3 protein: CASSETGQTYEQYF; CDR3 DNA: TGCGCCAGCAGTGAGACGGGTCAAACCTACGAGCAGTACTTC
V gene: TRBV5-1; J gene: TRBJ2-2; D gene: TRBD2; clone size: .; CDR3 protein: CASRSPGLTSTGELFF; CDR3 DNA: TGCGCCAGCAGATCACCGGGACTAACATCCACCGGGGAGCTGTTTTTT
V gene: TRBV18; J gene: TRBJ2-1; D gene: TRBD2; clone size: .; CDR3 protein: CASSPLSSSGGPSSYNEQFF; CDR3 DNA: TGTGCCAGCTCACCGCTTAGTTCTAGCGGGGGTCCTAGCTCCTACAATGAGCAGTTCTTC
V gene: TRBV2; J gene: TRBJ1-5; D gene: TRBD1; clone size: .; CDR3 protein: CASRDRGGNQPQHF; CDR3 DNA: TGTGCCAGCAGAGACAGGGGCGGCAATCAGCCCCAGCATTTT
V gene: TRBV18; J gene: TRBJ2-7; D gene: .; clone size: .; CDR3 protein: CASSPESYEQYF; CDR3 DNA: TGTGCCAGCTCACCGGAGTCCTACGAGCAGTACTTC